Sequencing of this T cell receptor (beta chain) was carried out in a study of TIL therapy for anti-PD-1-resistant metastatic lung cancer. As for time point: pre-treatment sample, taken before nivolumab and TIL therapy. Patients were adults with stage 4 NSCLC. To note about this clone: Antigen specificity is unknown.

Study-wide points: The baseline peripheral repertoire was partially replaced by infused TIL clonotypes that later decayed.

Between the trimmed V and J ends, which lost 0 bases and 0 bases, there was a span of 15 bases. The V gene's germline CDR1 is SGHRS and CDR2 YFSETQ. The CDR3 extends over 17 amino acids. This was the immunoSEQ v3 assay. Profiled with immunoSEQ multiplex PCR; TCRdb holds only in-frame clones, not every one. The sample has some 20,000 clones; over 75% are singletons. This receptor was identified in a person aged 25-80 years with non-small cell lung cancer. J is TRBJ1-1 and V is TRBV5-1; D ambiguous. Sequencing used blood, obtained at baseline. CDR3 in amino acids: CASSLGHIGDMNTEAFF. For the CDR3, the DNA is TGCGCCAGCAGCTTGGGGCACATCGGAGATATGAACACTGAAGCTTTCTTT.